These T cell receptor beta chains were read from a single sample in a study of blood T cells in healthy people across ages. TCRdb itself ran the 5' RACE reads through MiXCR, one entry per CDR3 protein. The sample consists of 1.5 million to 2 million distinct CDR3 sequences, about 39% of them appearing once. The sequencing input was blood. Source of these receptors: a human donor in good health. Both conserved end residues are part of each CDR3. A D gene is named only where the DNA matches it firmly. The listing skips clone size in some rows; elsewhere it reads once, few, many or a size class.

V gene: TRBV7-6; D gene: NA; J gene: TRBJ2-7; clone size: many; CDR3 DNA: TGTGCCAGCAGCCCAGGACAGCCAAGCTACGAGCAGTACTTC; CDR3 protein: CASSPGQPSYEQYF
V gene: TRBV20-1; D gene: NA; J gene: TRBJ2-1; clone size: NA; CDR3 DNA: TGCAGTGCTGTTCCGGGGATGATTTCCCACAATGAGCAGTTCTTC; CDR3 protein: CSAVPGMISHNEQFF
V gene: TRBV12-3/TRBV12-4; D gene: NA; J gene: TRBJ2-3; clone size: many; CDR3 DNA: TGTGCCAGCAGCTCCACGGGAGCAGATACGCAGTATTTT; CDR3 protein: CASSSTGADTQYF
V gene: TRBV6-2/TRBV6-3; D gene: NA; J gene: TRBJ2-3; clone size: few; CDR3 DNA: TGTGCCAGCAGTTACTCGGGGACCGGTACAGATACGCAGTATTTT; CDR3 protein: CASSYSGTGTDTQYF
V gene: TRBV7-2; D gene: NA; J gene: TRBJ2-7; clone size: few; CDR3 DNA: TGTGCCAGCAGCACATCGCAGGGGTCCCCCTACGAGCAGTACTTC; CDR3 protein: CASSTSQGSPYEQYF
V gene: TRBV28; D gene: TRBD1; J gene: TRBJ2-1; clone size: few; CDR3 DNA: TGTGCCATCCGGGACAGGGCGGTTAATGAGCAGTTCTTC; CDR3 protein: CAIRDRAVNEQFF
V gene: TRBV4-1; D gene: NA; J gene: TRBJ1-1; clone size: NA; CDR3 DNA: TGCGCCAGCAGCCAAGATAATCGTTCGGGGCGCCGGGCTTTCTTT; CDR3 protein: CASSQDNRSGRRAFF
V gene: TRBV4-3; D gene: NA; J gene: TRBJ1-2; clone size: NA; CDR3 DNA: TGCGCCAGCAGCCAAGAGCATGGGGGCGTCTATGGCTACACCTTC; CDR3 protein: CASSQEHGGVYGYTF
V gene: TRBV27; D gene: NA; J gene: TRBJ1-4; clone size: NA; CDR3 DNA: TGTGCCAGCAGTTCAGGGTGGGGGGCTAATGAAAAACTGTTTTTT; CDR3 protein: CASSSGWGANEKLFF
V gene: TRBV30; D gene: NA; J gene: TRBJ1-2; clone size: few; CDR3 DNA: TGTGCCTGGAGTGTAAATGCGAGGTTTGGCTACACCTTC; CDR3 protein: CAWSVNARFGYTF
V gene: TRBV4-2; D gene: NA; J gene: TRBJ1-2; clone size: NA; CDR3 DNA: TGTGCCAGCAGGCCCCGTGGAGGGGAACATGGCTACACCTTC; CDR3 protein: CASRPRGGEHGYTF
V gene: TRBV20-1; D gene: NA; J gene: TRBJ2-7; clone size: NA; CDR3 DNA: TGCAGTGCTAGATCCGGGACGGGTCCCTACGAGCAGTACTTC; CDR3 protein: CSARSGTGPYEQYF
V gene: TRBV15; D gene: TRBD1; J gene: TRBJ1-1; clone size: NA; CDR3 DNA: TGTGCCACCAGCGCAAGGACAGGGCTGAACACTGAAGCTTTCTTT; CDR3 protein: CATSARTGLNTEAFF
V gene: TRBV20-1; D gene: NA; J gene: TRBJ2-5; clone size: NA; CDR3 DNA: TGCAGTGCCCCGGATACAGGGTTACAAGAGACCCAGTACTTC; CDR3 protein: CSAPDTGLQETQYF
V gene: TRBV6-5; D gene: NA; J gene: TRBJ1-2; clone size: few; CDR3 DNA: TGTGCCAGCAGTATCCAGTTTGGGGAGAACTATGGCTACACCTTC; CDR3 protein: CASSIQFGENYGYTF
V gene: TRBV7-2; D gene: NA; J gene: TRBJ2-1; clone size: NA; CDR3 DNA: TGTGCCAGCAGCTCCGGTAGCAGCCCAATCTACAATGAGCAGTTCTTC; CDR3 protein: CASSSGSSPIYNEQFF
V gene: TRBV20-1; D gene: TRBD1; J gene: TRBJ1-4; clone size: NA; CDR3 DNA: TGCAGTGCCACGGACAGGGGGCTTCAGGGCTCCAAGGAAAAACTGTTTTTT; CDR3 protein: CSATDRGLQGSKEKLFF
V gene: TRBV20-1; D gene: TRBD1; J gene: TRBJ1-2; clone size: NA; CDR3 DNA: TGCAGTGCCGGACAGGTTGGCTACACCTTC; CDR3 protein: CSAGQVGYTF
V gene: TRBV29-1; D gene: NA; J gene: TRBJ2-3; clone size: NA; CDR3 DNA: TGCAGCGGGCTGGACGGGACAGATACGCAGTATTTT; CDR3 protein: CSGLDGTDTQYF
V gene: TRBV28; D gene: TRBD1; J gene: TRBJ2-7; clone size: NA; CDR3 DNA: TGTGCCAGCAGTGACGACAGGGCTGGTGAGTACTACGAGCAGTACTTC; CDR3 protein: CASSDDRAGEYYEQYF
V gene: TRBV29-1; D gene: NA; J gene: TRBJ2-7; clone size: few; CDR3 DNA: TGCAGCGTTAAGGTAGGGGATGGCGAGCAGTACTTC; CDR3 protein: CSVKVGDGEQYF
V gene: TRBV5-5; D gene: NA; J gene: TRBJ1-2; clone size: NA; CDR3 DNA: TGTGCCAGCAGCTTGGATTCGATCCGCACCTTC; CDR3 protein: CASSLDSIRTF
V gene: TRBV11-2; D gene: NA; J gene: TRBJ1-1; clone size: NA; CDR3 DNA: TGTGCCAGCCGACTCAGGGAGCGCACTGAAGCTTTCTTT; CDR3 protein: CASRLRERTEAFF
V gene: TRBV12-3/TRBV12-4; D gene: TRBD1; J gene: TRBJ2-5; clone size: NA; CDR3 DNA: TGTGCCAGCAGGGACCACAGGGGGGAGACCCAGTACTTC; CDR3 protein: CASRDHRGETQYF
V gene: TRBV7-9; D gene: NA; J gene: TRBJ2-3; clone size: NA; CDR3 DNA: TGTGCCAGCAGCTTAGCACCCGACGCAAACCCTGGCGTGGATACGCAGTATTTT; CDR3 protein: CASSLAPDANPGVDTQYF
V gene: TRBV12-3/TRBV12-4; D gene: NA; J gene: TRBJ2-7; clone size: NA; CDR3 DNA: TGTGCCAGCAGTTTAAATGAGGCGAAAGAGCAGTACTTC; CDR3 protein: CASSLNEAKEQYF
V gene: TRBV6-1; D gene: NA; J gene: TRBJ1-4; clone size: few; CDR3 DNA: TGTGCCAGCTTGGATGAAAAACTGTTTTTT; CDR3 protein: CASLDEKLFF
V gene: TRBV6-5; D gene: NA; J gene: TRBJ1-5; clone size: few; CDR3 DNA: TGTGCCAGCAGTTACTACACCAGGGTGGTGGGCTATAGCAATCAGCCCCAGCATTTT; CDR3 protein: CASSYYTRVVGYSNQPQHF
V gene: TRBV5-1; D gene: NA; J gene: TRBJ2-5; clone size: few; CDR3 DNA: TGCGCCAGCAGCTTGGTTCTTCGTGAGAGGACCCAGTACTTC; CDR3 protein: CASSLVLRERTQYF
V gene: TRBV7-3; D gene: NA; J gene: TRBJ2-3; clone size: many; CDR3 DNA: TGTGCCAGCAGCTTAATGGGTGGGGATACGCAGTATTTT; CDR3 protein: CASSLMGGDTQYF
V gene: TRBV5-1; D gene: TRBD1; J gene: TRBJ2-3; clone size: NA; CDR3 DNA: TGCGCCAGCAGCTTGTTGGGACAGGCCTTAGATACGCAGTATTTT; CDR3 protein: CASSLLGQALDTQYF
V gene: TRBV5-1; D gene: NA; J gene: TRBJ2-6; clone size: NA; CDR3 DNA: TGCGCCAGCCGGGACGGCCTAGCTGGGGCCAACGTCCTGACTTTC; CDR3 protein: CASRDGLAGANVLTF
V gene: TRBV6-2/TRBV6-3; D gene: TRBD1; J gene: TRBJ1-1; clone size: NA; CDR3 DNA: TGTGCCAGCTCCCCCGCAGGGGGTCTCCCTGAAGCTTTCTTT; CDR3 protein: CASSPAGGLPEAFF
V gene: TRBV9; D gene: NA; J gene: TRBJ1-1; clone size: NA; CDR3 DNA: TGTGCCAGCAGCGGAAACCCACACACTGGAGCTTTCTTT; CDR3 protein: CASSGNPHTGAFF
V gene: TRBV7-2; D gene: NA; J gene: TRBJ1-2; clone size: few; CDR3 DNA: TGTGCCAGCAGCTCGGGGTCTTCCCCCTACACCTTC; CDR3 protein: CASSSGSSPYTF
V gene: TRBV5-1; D gene: TRBD1; J gene: TRBJ1-5; clone size: NA; CDR3 DNA: TGCGTCAGCAGCTCGACAGGGAGGGAACAGCCCCAGCATTTT; CDR3 protein: CVSSSTGREQPQHF
V gene: TRBV5-1; D gene: TRBD1; J gene: TRBJ2-7; clone size: few; CDR3 DNA: TGCGCCAGCAGCCATGGGGACAGGGGAATGAACGAGCAGTACTTC; CDR3 protein: CASSHGDRGMNEQYF
V gene: TRBV12-3/TRBV12-4; D gene: NA; J gene: TRBJ2-3; clone size: few; CDR3 DNA: TGTGCCAGCAGCCCACAGGACAGAGAAACAGATACGCAGTATTTT; CDR3 protein: CASSPQDRETDTQYF
V gene: TRBV7-2; D gene: NA; J gene: TRBJ2-7; clone size: few; CDR3 DNA: TGTGCCAGCAGCTTAGCGAGCCAGATTTTTTCCTACGAGCAGTACTTC; CDR3 protein: CASSLASQIFSYEQYF
V gene: TRBV7-9; D gene: TRBD1; J gene: TRBJ1-2; clone size: few; CDR3 DNA: TGTACCAGCAGCCCCGTCGGGACAGCCTATGGCTACACCTTC; CDR3 protein: CTSSPVGTAYGYTF
V gene: TRBV5-1; D gene: NA; J gene: TRBJ2-4; clone size: few; CDR3 DNA: TGCGCCAGCAGCCGCTCGGGGGACGCCAAAAACATTCAGTACTTC; CDR3 protein: CASSRSGDAKNIQYF
V gene: TRBV5-6; D gene: TRBD1; J gene: TRBJ2-4; clone size: NA; CDR3 DNA: TGTGCCAGCAGCTTGCTCCAGACAGGGGACATTCAGTACTTC; CDR3 protein: CASSLLQTGDIQYF